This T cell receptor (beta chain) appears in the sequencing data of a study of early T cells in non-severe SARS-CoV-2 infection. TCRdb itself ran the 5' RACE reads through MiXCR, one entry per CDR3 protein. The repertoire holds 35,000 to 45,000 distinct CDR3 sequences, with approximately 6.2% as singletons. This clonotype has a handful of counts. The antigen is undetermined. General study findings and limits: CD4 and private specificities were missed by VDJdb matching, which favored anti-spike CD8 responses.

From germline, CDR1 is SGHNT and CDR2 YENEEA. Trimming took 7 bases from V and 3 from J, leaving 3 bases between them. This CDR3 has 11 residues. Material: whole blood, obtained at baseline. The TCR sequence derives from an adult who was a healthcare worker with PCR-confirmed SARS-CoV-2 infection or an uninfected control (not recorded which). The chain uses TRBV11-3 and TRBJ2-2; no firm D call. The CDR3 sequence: CASTDTGELFF. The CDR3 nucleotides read TGTGCCAGCACGGACACCGGGGAGCTGTTTTTT.